The 15 T cell receptor beta chains below come from one sample, sequenced in a study of cytomegalovirus exposure and HLA in healthy donors. PCR primers comprised 60 Vbeta and 13 Jbeta primers. Profiling relied on immunoSEQ multiplex PCR, and the TCRdb table lists in-frame clones only, not all of them. Altogether about 160,000 clones are present, about 75% being singletons, with the ten largest covering about 1.9%. Sequenced input: PBMCs. Receptors originate from a female donor in good health and CMV-seronegative.

The chain has TRBV6-1 and TRBJ1-5; 8 nucleotides agree with TRBD1. Germline loops: CDR1 MNHNS, CDR2 SASEGT. The CDR3 covers 14 residues. The junction had 10 bases not matched to a gene; V was cut back by 10 bases and J by 5 bases. The CDR3 DNA follows: TGTGCCATTACTCCGGGACAGGTGCATCAGCCCCAGCATTTT. Protein: CAITPGQVHQPQHF.

The chain carries TRBV5-1 and TRBJ2-3; 14 bases line up with TRBD2. The CDR3 runs 17 residues. The V and J ends lost 3 bases and 6 bases, in that order; junction bases with no gene match: 9. Germline V lookup: CDR1 SGHRS, CDR2 YFSETQ. CDR3 in DNA: TGCGCCAGCAGCTCTTTACCGGGACTAGCGGGAGCCGATACGCAGTATTTT. Residues: CASSSLPGLAGADTQYF. Complete variable domain (other parts from reference TRBV5-1 and TRBJ2-3): KAGVTQTPRYLIKTRGQQVTLSCSPISGHRSVSWYQQTPGQGLQFLFEYFSETQRNKGNFPGRFSGRQFSNSRSEMNVSTLELGDSALYLCASSSLPGLAGADTQYFGPGTRLTVL.

The CDR3 sequence is CASSPFRTGRSSSETQYF. CDR3 nucleotides: TGCGCCAGCAGCCCGTTCCGGACAGGTCGGAGTTCGTCAGAGACCCAGTACTTC. This sequence joins TRBV5-1 and TRBJ2-5; 7 nucleotides align to TRBD1. This CDR3 has 18 residues. The J segment lost 4 bases and the V segment lost 4 bases, leaving 19 bases of the junction unmatched. Germline values: CDR1 SGHRS, CDR2 YFSETQ.

The CDR3 bases are TGTGCCAGCAGCTCCCCCAGCACTGAAGCTTTCTTT. Translated, it gives CASSSPSTEAFF. The rearrangement uses TRBV11-3 and TRBJ1-1, with D unclear. Trimming took 4 bases from V and 4 from J, leaving 7 bases between them. Germline V gives CDR1 SGHNT, CDR2 YENEEA. The CDR3 runs to 12 residues.

The rearrangement links TRBV5-6 to TRBJ1-4; D gene unclear. The CDR3 covers 14 residues. The V end was cut by 0 bases, the J end by 8 bases, with 11 bases between. Germline lookup yields CDR1 SGHDT and CDR2 YYEEEE. CDR3 residues: CASSLVGDPEKLFF. The DNA of the CDR3 is TGTGCCAGCAGCTTGGTCGGAGATCCAGAAAAACTGTTTTTT.

The V call is TRBV10-1, the J call TRBJ2-3; 7 nucleotides line up with TRBD1. Per the germline V gene, CDR1 is WNHNN and CDR2 is SYGVQD (reference sequence). The CDR3 loop spans 15 amino acids. Trimming took 0 bases from V and 2 from J; bases not matched to a gene: 2. The CDR3 loop reads CASSESQGLTDTQYF. DNA of the CDR3: TGCGCCAGCAGTGAGTCACAGGGGCTCACAGATACGCAGTATTTT.

CDR3 amino acids: CASSQTGTGGQQFGNTIYF. CDR3 bases: TGCGCCAGCAGCCAGACCGGGACAGGGGGCCAACAATTCGGAAACACCATATATTTT. The rearrangement links TRBV4-1 to TRBJ1-3, with 12 positions matching TRBD1. The CDR3 loop spans 19 amino acids. Per germline, CDR1 MGHRA and CDR2 YSYEKL. After removal of 3 bases from V and 4 bases from J, the junction contained 13 bases not matched to a gene.

The J gene is TRBJ1-6, the V gene TRBV6-6; 7 bases map to TRBD1. With 2 bases clipped from V and 10 bases from J, the junction kept 5 bases outside the gene matches. The CDR3 has 14 amino acids. CDR1 is MNHNY, CDR2 SVGAGI, per germline (reference sequence). This chain's CDR3 is CASSYEGARSPLHF. The CDR3 bases are TGTGCCAGCAGTTACGAGGGGGCAAGGTCACCCCTCCACTTT.

The chain links TRBV19 to TRBJ1-5, with TRBD1 identical over 8 bases. The CDR3 length is 15 residues. Germline V gives CDR1 LNHDA, CDR2 SQIVND (reference sequence). V lost 5 bases and J lost 0; bases outside the gene matches: 3. DNA of the CDR3: TGTGCCAGTAGTGAGACAGGGGCTAGCAATCAGCCCCAGCATTTT. It translates to CASSETGASNQPQHF.

CDR3 bases: TGTGCCAGCGGACTAGCGGGGCGCTCTGGGGCCAACGTCCTGACTTTC. This encodes CASGLAGRSGANVLTF. The chain uses TRBV5-6 and TRBJ2-6; TRBD2 matches 12 bases. The CDR3 totals 16 residues. V lost 7 bases, J lost 0 bases, and 2 bases stayed unmatched. CDR1 and CDR2 from the germline V gene are SGHDT and YYEEEE.

This chain connects TRBV27 to TRBJ2-1, with 7 bases matching TRBD1. V was clipped by 2 bases and J by 7 bases; unmatched bases: 2. This CDR3 is 13 amino acids long. Germline V gene lookup returns CDR1 MNHEY and CDR2 SMNVEV (reference sequence). Written as DNA, the CDR3 is TGTGCCAGCAGTTTACAGACAGGGAATGAGCAGTTCTTC. It codes for CASSLQTGNEQFF.

This clone showed up just a few times. The chain is built from TRBV7-9 and TRBJ1-2; 8 positions agree with TRBD1. CDR1 is SEHNR, CDR2 FQNEAQ, per germline (reference sequence). V gave up 1 base and J gave up 4 bases; unmatched junction bases: 11. CDR3 length: 17 residues. CDR3 in amino acids: CASSLDHPFGQGYGYTF. Here the CDR3 DNA reads TGTGCCAGCAGCTTAGACCATCCCTTTGGACAGGGCTATGGCTACACCTTC.

This sequence joins TRBV19 and TRBJ2-1; tentatively, D is TRBD1 (6 bases). Germline CDR1 reads LNHDA; CDR2 reads SQIVND (reference sequence). Trimming took off 0 bases at V and 0 bases at J, with 12 bases between the two ends. This CDR3 is built from 17 residues. The CDR3 protein is CASSIEYQGYSYNEQFF. Here the CDR3 DNA reads TGTGCCAGTAGTATAGAGTATCAGGGGTACTCCTACAATGAGCAGTTCTTC.

The J gene is TRBJ2-2, the V gene TRBV5-1, with 13 bases identical to TRBD2. Germline CDR1 and CDR2: SGHRS and YFSETQ. This CDR3 is 17 amino acids long. V lost 4 bases and J lost 6; bases outside the gene matches: 9. CDR3: CASSRGTGTSGAGELFF. The CDR3 DNA reads as TGCGCCAGCAGCCGCGGGACAGGGACTAGCGGGGCCGGGGAGCTGTTTTTT.

This clone was recorded a few times. V usage is TRBV5-6 and J usage is TRBJ1-2, with D uncertain. Germline-derived CDR1 and CDR2 are SGHDT and YYEEEE. CDR3 length: 11 amino acids. V was shortened by 2 bases and J by 8 bases, with 7 bases between the two germline ends. The CDR3 DNA sequence: TGTGCCAGCAGCTTCGGGTTGGGCTACACCTTC. Protein sequence: CASSFGLGYTF.